This TCR beta chain stems from a study of circulating CD8 cells and anti-PD-1 response in melanoma. From live CD3+CD8+TCRalphabeta+ cells, four PD-1 and/or TIGIT subsets were sorted. In germline, CDR1 is MDHEN, CDR2 SYDVKM. Trimming cost V 5 bases and J 2 bases, with 5 bases left between them. The CDR3 is made up of 12 amino acids. To note about this clonotype: Just one base apart from a much larger clone, this may be a read error. The conserved closing phenylalanine or tryptophan is absent in this CDR3, likely reflecting a read error.

Each library started from roughly 16 ng of total RNA using the QIAseq Immune Repertoire TCR panel. TCRdb recomputed calls from the reads with MiXCR, one row per CDR3 protein. The sample has 570 or so distinct CDR3 sequences; roughly 10% are singletons. This specimen was CD8+ T cells from PBMCs, taken at baseline or after one month of anti-PD-1 therapy (not recorded which). This rearrangement joins TRBV28 to TRBJ2-3; no clear D gene. This clonotype was obtained from a human donor with melanoma. CDR3 in DNA: TGTGCCAGCAGTATAATCACAGATACGCAGTATCTT. This sequence encodes CASSIITDTQYL.